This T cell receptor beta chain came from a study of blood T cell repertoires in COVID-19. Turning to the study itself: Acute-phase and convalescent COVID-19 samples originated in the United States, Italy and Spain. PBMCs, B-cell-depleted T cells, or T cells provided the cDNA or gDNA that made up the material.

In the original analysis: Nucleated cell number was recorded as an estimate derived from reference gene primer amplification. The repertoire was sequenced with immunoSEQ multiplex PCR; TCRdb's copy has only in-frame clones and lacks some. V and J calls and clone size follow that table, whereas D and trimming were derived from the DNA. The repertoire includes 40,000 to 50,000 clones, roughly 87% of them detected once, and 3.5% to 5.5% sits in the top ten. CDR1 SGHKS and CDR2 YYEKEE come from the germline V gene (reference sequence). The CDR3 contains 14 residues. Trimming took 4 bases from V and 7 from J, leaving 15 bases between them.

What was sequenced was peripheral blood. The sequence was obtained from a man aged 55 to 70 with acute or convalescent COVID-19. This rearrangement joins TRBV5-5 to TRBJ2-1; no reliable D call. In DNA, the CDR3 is TGTGCCAGCAGCGCCCGTTCCCCCGGGAATGAGCAGTTCTTC. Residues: CASSARSPGNEQFF.